The 9 T cell receptor beta chains below all came from one sample that was sequenced in a study of stem cell transplantation in POMP-related autoinflammatory disease. TCRdb keeps only in-frame clones here, not all; method: immunoSEQ multiplex PCR. This sample yields approximately 11,000 clones, of which roughly 86% are seen a single time; about half belongs to the top ten. No antigen has been assigned to these receptors. Study-level points and caveats: PRAID patients trended toward lower TRB diversity and higher clonality in all analyzed T-cell subsets. Fewer unique TRB V-J gene pairings were identified in patients with PRAID.

This specimen consisted of CD8+ T cells from PBMCs, obtained before stem cell transplantation. These receptors originate from a human donor with POMP-related autoinflammation and immune dysregulation (PRAID).

The J gene is TRBJ2-3, the V gene TRBV11-2, with D uncertain. Germline V gene lookup returns CDR1 SGHAT and CDR2 FQNNGV. The germline V and J ends were trimmed by 3 bases and 4 bases, with 8 bases remaining between them. This CDR3 spans 13 amino acids. The CDR3 protein is CASSFHTADTQYF. The CDR3 coding sequence is TGTGCCAGCAGCTTTCATACGGCAGATACGCAGTATTTT.

This CDR3 reads CAISEQGQETQYF. The CDR3 bases are TGTGCCATCAGTGAACAGGGCCAAGAGACCCAGTACTTC. This sequence joins TRBV10-3 and TRBJ2-5; TRBD1 might be the D (6 bases). The germline gives CDR1 ENHRY, CDR2 SYGVKD. The CDR3 has 13 residues. Trimming left V 3 bases short and J 1 base short, with 6 bases between.

The chain joins TRBV19 to TRBJ2-7, with TRBD2 as a possible D gene (6 bases). The CDR3 consists of 14 residues. Per the germline V gene, CDR1 is LNHDA and CDR2 is SQIVND (reference sequence). The V and J ends lost 5 bases and 4 bases respectively, with 15 bases between them. CDR3 loop: CASSPGRGGYEQYF. Written as DNA, the CDR3 is TGTGCCAGTAGTCCAGGGCGGGGCGGGTACGAGCAGTACTTC.

V is TRBV27 and J is TRBJ2-7, with D hard to call. Germline V gene sequence: CDR1 MNHEY, CDR2 SMNVEV (reference sequence). CDR3 size: 14 residues. Trimming stripped 5 bases from V and 6 bases from J, with 17 bases between. CDR3 loop: CASSPGLIWGEQYF. The CDR3 DNA follows: TGTGCCAGCAGTCCGGGCCTGATCTGGGGCGAGCAGTACTTC.

V usage is TRBV9 and J usage is TRBJ2-5; a possible D gene is TRBD1 (6 bases). The J call is uncertain, as TRBJ2-7 better fits the DNA end. Germline CDR1 SGDLS, CDR2 YYNGEE. This CDR3 is built from 13 residues. CDR3 in amino acids: CASSPGALDEQYF. CDR3 sequence (DNA): TGTGCCAGCAGCCCAGGGGCCTTGGACGAGCAGTACTTC.

DNA of the CDR3: TGTGCCAGCAGCCGCTCACGGGGGGGAACGCAGTATTTT. Encoded protein: CASSRSRGGTQYF. The V and J genes are TRBV14 and TRBJ2-3; 8 nucleotides align to TRBD2. The CDR3 has 13 amino acids. Germline-derived CDR1 and CDR2 are SGHDN and FVKESK. The V gene end was trimmed by 4 bases and the J gene end by 9 bases; junction bases not matched to a gene: 6.

Details on this clone: Germline and junction disagree at one end, which may indicate a read error. The chain carries TRBV13 and TRBJ2-1; TRBD2 agrees at 11 bases. CDR1 and CDR2 (germline): PRHDT, FYEKMQ (reference sequence). There are 15 residues in the CDR3. As DNA, the CDR3 is TGTGCCAGCAGCTTAGAGGTCTTAGCGGGAGGGCCCCCCCTCTTC. It encodes CASSLEVLAGGPPLF.

The chain uses TRBV7-6 and TRBJ2-1; possible D gene TRBD2, 6 bases. This CDR3 contains 15 residues. Deletions cut 2 bases from V and 2 bases from J, with 10 bases between. Germline loops: CDR1 SGHVS, CDR2 FNYEAQ. The CDR3 coding sequence is TGTGCCAGCAGCTTAACAGCTAGCGCCTACAATGAGCAGTTCTTC. It translates to CASSLTASAYNEQFF.

The chain recombines TRBV27 with TRBJ1-1; D not resolved. V was shortened by 1 base and J by 4 bases, with 10 bases between the two germline ends. Germline loops: CDR1 MNHEY, CDR2 SMNVEV (reference sequence). The CDR3 has 14 amino acids. This CDR3 is CASSLYPRSTEAFF. The CDR3 DNA sequence: TGTGCCAGCAGTTTATATCCGAGGAGCACTGAAGCTTTCTTT.